These 26 T cell receptor beta chains came from one sample sequenced in a study of cytotoxic CD8 clonotypes in ibrutinib-treated CLL. Profiled with immunoSEQ multiplex PCR; TCRdb holds only in-frame clones, not every one. The data hold about 200,000 clones, with approximately 70% observed a single time. This specimen consisted of PBMCs, obtained after 12 months of ibrutinib treatment. These receptors all come from a human donor with chronic lymphocytic leukemia.

The chain has TRBV2 and TRBJ2-7; D remains ambiguous. Trimming cost V 3 bases and J 0 bases, with 6 bases left between them. The CDR3 has 13 amino acids. Germline V gene lookup returns CDR1 SNHLY and CDR2 FYNNEI. CDR3 protein: CASSDGLSYEQYF. The CDR3 DNA is TGTGCCAGCAGTGACGGCCTCTCCTACGAGCAGTACTTC.

Of note for this clone: The sample has other DNA sequences that encode this CDR3 too. This CDR3 reads CASSLRSYSNQPQHF. The DNA for the CDR3 is TGTGCCAGCAGCTTAAGGTCATATAGCAATCAGCCCCAGCATTTT. The rearrangement links TRBV5-6 to TRBJ1-5, with no clear D. The CDR3 spans 15 residues. V lost 2 bases and J 0 bases, leaving 9 bases between the germline ends. The V gene's germline CDR1 is SGHDT and CDR2 YYEEEE. Filled out from reference TRBV5-6 and TRBJ1-5, the complete variable domain reads DAGVTQSPTHLIKTRGQQVTLRCSPKSGHDTVSWYQQALGQGPQFIFQYYEEEERQRGNFPDRFSGHQFPNYSSELNVNALLLGDSALYLCASSLRSYSNQPQHFGDGTRLSIL.

The V call is TRBV30, the J call TRBJ1-3, with D hard to call. Germline V gene lookup returns CDR1 GTSNPN and CDR2 SVGIG (reference sequence). V shed 3 bases and J shed 4 bases, with 16 bases lying between them. This CDR3 contains 15 residues. CDR3 loop: CAWSGPGEKGNTIYF. The CDR3 DNA sequence: TGTGCCTGGAGCGGGCCCGGGGAGAAAGGAAACACCATATATTTT.

The rearrangement links TRBV18 to TRBJ2-1; D is unresolved. Trimming left V 0 bases short and J 0 bases short, with 12 bases between. The germline gives CDR1 KGHSH, CDR2 LQKENI. This CDR3 has 17 residues. The CDR3 region has the DNA TGTGCCAGCTCACCACCTGGAAGGCTAAGCTCCTACAATGAGCAGTTCTTC. This encodes CASSPPGRLSSYNEQFF.

This clone was observed a few times. V usage is TRBV6-6 and J usage is TRBJ2-3; D is possibly TRBD1 or TRBD2 (5 bases each). The CDR3 is made up of 13 amino acids. From germline, CDR1 is MNHNY and CDR2 SVGAGI (reference sequence). V lost 8 bases, J lost 1 base, and 10 bases lay in between. CDR3: CASAQGGTDTQYF. Here the CDR3 DNA reads TGTGCCAGCGCGCAGGGAGGCACAGATACGCAGTATTTT.

DNA of the CDR3: TGTGCCAGCCGCCCGGGGGGTAGGAATAGCAATCAGCCCCAGCATTTT. It encodes CASRPGGRNSNQPQHF. The rearrangement uses TRBV6-4 and TRBJ1-5; TRBD1 might be the D (5 bases). CDR3 length: 16 amino acids. Germline V gene lookup returns CDR1 MRHNA and CDR2 SNTAGT. V dropped 8 bases and J dropped 0 bases, with 17 bases sitting between them.

This clone was found a few times. The chain combines TRBV30 with TRBJ2-6; no firm D call. The CDR3 has 15 residues. The V end was cut by 3 bases, the J end by 1 base, with 10 bases between. The V gene's germline CDR1 is GTSNPN and CDR2 SVGIG (reference sequence). The CDR3: CAWRSGWSGANVLTF. CDR3 DNA sequence: TGTGCCTGGAGATCAGGTTGGTCTGGGGCCAACGTCCTGACTTTC.

This clone was counted only a few times. The chain uses TRBV6-5 and TRBJ2-7, with D perhaps TRBD2 (7 bases). CDR3 length equals 15 residues. CDR1 and CDR2 from the germline V gene are MNHEY and SVGAGI. The V and J ends lost 5 bases and 5 bases respectively, with 19 bases between them. The CDR3 sequence is CASSPPWGGQNEQYF. In DNA form, the CDR3 reads TGTGCCAGCAGTCCTCCCTGGGGGGGCCAGAACGAGCAGTACTTC.

The V gene is TRBV5-1, the J gene TRBJ2-3; TRBD2 might be the D (8 bases). V lost 4 bases and J lost 5, with 20 bases in between. The CDR3 covers 16 residues. Germline V gene lookup returns CDR1 SGHRS and CDR2 YFSETQ. The CDR3 region is CASSPREGARGDTQYF. CDR3 sequence (DNA): TGCGCCAGCAGCCCCCGGGAGGGGGCGCGGGGAGATACGCAGTATTTT.

V gene TRBV9 combines with J gene TRBJ1-3; no reliable D call. This CDR3 has 16 residues. V lost 4 bases and J 0 bases, leaving 14 bases between the germline ends. In germline, CDR1 is SGDLS, CDR2 YYNGEE. CDR3 sequence (DNA): TGTGCCAGCAGCCTTTATGGGGAAAGCTCTGGAAACACCATATATTTT. Protein sequence: CASSLYGESSGNTIYF.

The chain combines TRBV28 with TRBJ1-5; D possibly corresponds to TRBD1 (5 bases). V lost 7 bases and J lost 0, with 19 bases in between. The length of the CDR3 is 17 residues. Germline V gene sequence: CDR1 MDHEN, CDR2 SYDVKM. CDR3: CASIGTARRNSNQPQHF. CDR3 nucleotides: TGTGCCAGCATTGGGACGGCCCGAAGGAATAGCAATCAGCCCCAGCATTTT.

The chain joins TRBV19 to TRBJ1-3; D might be TRBD1 (5 bases). From germline, CDR1 is LNHDA and CDR2 SQIVND (reference sequence). The CDR3 length is 14 residues. Between the trimmed V and J ends, which lost 8 bases and 0 bases, there was a span of 11 bases. CDR3 DNA sequence: TGTGCCAGTTCGCCCAGGGACTCTGGAAACACCATATATTTT. Protein product: CASSPRDSGNTIYF. Combining the CDR3 with reference TRBV19 and TRBJ1-3 gives the whole variable domain DGGITQSPKYLFRKEGQNVTLSCEQNLNHDAMYWYRQDPGQGLRLIYYSQIVNDFQKGDIAEGYSVSREKKESFPLTVTSAQKNPTAFYLCASSPRDSGNTIYFGEGSWLTVV.

The chain uses TRBV15 and TRBJ1-6; D not certain. Germline CDR1 is LNHNV and CDR2 is YYDKDF (reference sequence). The CDR3 spans 19 residues. With 5 bases removed from V and 2 bases from J, the gap between germline ends came to 22 bases. Written as DNA, the CDR3 is TGTGCCACCAGCGTAGGTGGGGTCCAGGAGGCCCCCTATAATTCACCCCTCCACTTT. It specifies CATSVGGVQEAPYNSPLHF. The variable domain in full, completed from reference TRBV15 and TRBJ1-6, reads DAMVIQNPRYQVTQFGKPVTLSCSQTLNHNVMYWYQQKSSQAPKLLFHYYDKDFNNEADTPDNFQSRRPNTSFCFLDIRSPGLGDTAMYLCATSVGGVQEAPYNSPLHFGNGTRLTVT.

This chain uses TRBV28 with TRBJ2-4; D may match TRBD1 or TRBD2 (5 bases each). This CDR3 has 17 residues. V lost 6 bases and J 0 bases, leaving 18 bases between the germline ends. Germline assignment: CDR1 MDHEN and CDR2 SYDVKM. The CDR3 nucleotides read TGTGCCAGCAGCCCTTCGGGGCACGCCGTAGCCAAAAACATTCAGTACTTC. Residues: CASSPSGHAVAKNIQYF.

J is TRBJ1-2 and V is TRBV6-5; 7 nucleotides align to TRBD1. The CDR3 covers 12 residues. V lost 5 bases, J lost 4 bases, and 1 base stayed unmatched. Germline assignment: CDR1 MNHEY and CDR2 SVGAGI. CDR3 protein: CASSGTAYGYTF. The CDR3 nucleotides read TGTGCCAGCAGTGGGACAGCCTATGGCTACACCTTC.

Note on this clone: The sample has other DNA sequences that encode this CDR3 too. V is TRBV4-2 and J is TRBJ1-5, with a weak D call TRBD1 (5 bases). The CDR3 has 14 amino acids. The V gene lost 4 bases and the J gene lost 1 base, with 8 bases spanning the gap. Germline V gene lookup returns CDR1 LGHNA and CDR2 YNFKEQ. The CDR3 DNA follows: TGTGCCAGCAGCCTCCAGGGAAGCAATCAGCCCCAGCATTTT. This codes for CASSLQGSNQPQHF.

The DNA for the CDR3 is TGCGCCAGCAGACCGGACAGGGGGGCCAATGAGCAGTTCTTC. This sequence encodes CASRPDRGANEQFF. The V and J genes are TRBV23-1 and TRBJ2-1, with TRBD1 matching 10 bases. TRBV23-1 belongs to the ORF category, with a function that is uncertain. Trimming at V came to 6 bases and at J to 6 bases, leaving 5 bases not matched to a gene. The CDR3 length is 14 residues.

This clone was seen once. V gene TRBV4-2 combines with J gene TRBJ1-1; no clear D. Germline lookup yields CDR1 LGHNA and CDR2 YNFKEQ. The length of the CDR3 is 15 residues. V was cut by 2 bases and J by 3 bases, with 13 bases left in between. The CDR3 region is CASSQTQGRDTEAFF. Written as DNA, the CDR3 is TGTGCCAGCAGCCAAACCCAAGGGAGGGACACTGAAGCTTTCTTT.

The V call is TRBV2, the J call TRBJ2-7; D assignment may be TRBD1 or TRBD2 (5 bases each). This CDR3 spans 14 amino acids. The V gene lost 6 bases and the J gene lost 1 base, with 13 bases spanning the gap. Germline V lookup: CDR1 SNHLY, CDR2 FYNNEI. The CDR3 loop is CASSPGTPSYEQYF. The CDR3 region has the DNA TGTGCCAGCAGCCCTGGGACGCCGTCCTACGAGCAGTACTTC.

This sequence joins TRBV14 and TRBJ2-3, with 8 bases lining up with TRBD2. Unmatched junction bases numbered 4, after V lost 4 bases and J lost 4 bases. This CDR3 is built from 14 residues. Germline values: CDR1 SGHDN, CDR2 FVKESK. This chain's CDR3 is CASSLSGTSDTQYF. DNA for the CDR3: TGTGCCAGCAGCCTTAGCGGGACTTCAGATACGCAGTATTTT.

CDR3 sequence: CASSTDRATQAFF. The CDR3 coding sequence is TGTGCCAGCAGCACCGACAGGGCCACGCAAGCTTTCTTT. The rearrangement uses TRBV7-3 and TRBJ1-1; 7 bases fit TRBD1. Unmatched junction bases numbered 9, after V lost 5 bases and J lost 9 bases. CDR3 length: 13 amino acids. CDR1 and CDR2 from the germline V gene are SGHTA and FQGTGA.

The J gene is TRBJ2-5, the V gene TRBV5-1; 14 positions match TRBD2. There are 16 residues in the CDR3. Germline V CDR1 and CDR2: SGHRS, YFSETQ. Trimming cost V 2 bases and J 4 bases; bases outside gene matches: 4. CDR3 nucleotide sequence: TGCGCCAGCAGCTTAGGGACTAGCGGGAGAATAGAGACCCAGTACTTC. It is translated as CASSLGTSGRIETQYF.

V is TRBV6-4 and J is TRBJ1-5; D perhaps matches TRBD1 (5 bases). Germline loops: CDR1 MRHNA, CDR2 SNTAGT. V was cut by 4 bases and J by 4 bases, with 11 bases left in between. The CDR3 runs 14 residues. DNA of the CDR3: TGTGCCAGCAGTGTCCAGGAGGGGAATCAGCCCCAGCATTTT. Amino acids: CASSVQEGNQPQHF.

This clone was detected once. The chain joins TRBV7-2 to TRBJ2-5; tentatively, D is TRBD1 (5 bases). CDR1 and CDR2 (germline): SGHTA, FQGNSA. The V end lost 6 bases, the J end lost 3 bases, and 14 bases lay between the germline ends. The CDR3 contains 14 residues. The CDR3 reads CASSDQGIKETQYF. The CDR3 DNA reads TGTGCCAGCAGTGATCAGGGTATTAAAGAGACCCAGTACTTC.

This clone has just a few counts. The CDR3 here is CASSKPRDTEAFF. Here the CDR3 DNA reads TGCGCCAGCAGCAAGCCTCGGGACACTGAAGCTTTCTTT. The chain links TRBV4-1 to TRBJ1-1; no firm D call. Germline V lookup: CDR1 MGHRA, CDR2 YSYEKL. The CDR3 loop spans 13 amino acids. The V end was cut by 5 bases, the J end by 3 bases, with 10 bases between.

The gene calls are TRBV27 and TRBJ2-1; D may match TRBD1 or TRBD2 (6 bases each). The CDR3 totals 16 residues. Germline values: CDR1 MNHEY, CDR2 SMNVEV (reference sequence). Trimming stripped 1 base from V and 1 base from J, with 11 bases between. The CDR3, as DNA: TGTGCCAGCAGTTTATGGGGGGCCAGTTCCTACAATGAGCAGTTCTTC. Residues: CASSLWGASSYNEQFF.